The rows below give T cell receptor beta chains drawn from one sample of a study of shared clonotypes between healthy human individuals. Repertoires were generated with immunoSEQ multiplex PCR, while TCRdb's copy carries only in-frame clones and drops some. This sample has around 1,100,000 clones, with roughly 80% found just once. Sequencing used memory CD4+ T cells from PBMCs. The receptors were sampled from a young man in good health. Some clones in this sample may be carry-over from other donors' samples. The CDR3 runs from the conserved cysteine through the conserved F or W. D genes are given only for firm matches.

TRBV5-1	TRBJ1-3	-	CASSLQGGNSGNTIYF
TRBV28	TRBJ1-3	-	CASSLLRALGPRSGNTIYF
TRBV27	TRBJ2-7	TRBD2	CASSLERGRSYEQYF
TRBV28	TRBJ2-7	TRBD2	CASTTSGSYEQYF
TRBV2	TRBJ2-1	-	CASNGDGGYNEQFF
TRBV9	TRBJ1-3	-	CASRPLGGNTIYF
TRBV7-2	TRBJ2-2	TRBD1	CASSPDEGAAGELFF
TRBV6-5	TRBJ2-3	TRBD1	CASSYTGEIDTQYF
TRBV5-1	TRBJ1-5	-	CASSLDWDPAGNQPQHF
TRBV5-4	TRBJ2-3	-	CASSFNARWRTQYF
TRBV5-1	TRBJ2-1	-	CASSLGGQNEQFF
TRBV6-4	TRBJ2-6	-	CASSDNSGANVLTF
TRBV6-4	TRBJ2-6	-	CASRGSGANVLTF
TRBV2	TRBJ1-1	-	CASRGGRTEAFF
TRBV7-8	TRBJ2-7	-	CASSLEGGTYEQYF
TRBV11-2	TRBJ2-7	-	CASSLVGGGQVSYEQYF
TRBV27	TRBJ1-2	TRBD1	CASRVTGGHGYTF
TRBV19	TRBJ1-2	-	CASSIGANYGYTF
TRBV28	TRBJ2-7	-	CASTKGGLGAKGEQYF
TRBV7-2	TRBJ2-1	TRBD2	CASSSKLAGGPSRYDEQFF
TRBV2	TRBJ2-2	-	CASSGQNTGELFF
TRBV14	TRBJ1-3	TRBD1	CASSQDPGAFRGLSGNTIYF
TRBV2	TRBJ1-2	-	CASGGGPF
TRBV7-6	TRBJ2-1	TRBD2	CASSQPRAGGNEQFF
TRBV15	TRBJ1-2	-	CATSRDNRVGYGYTF
TRBV5-4	TRBJ2-5	-	CASSLNTGKETQYF
TRBV11-2	TRBJ2-1	TRBD2	CASSLSGLGGHEQFF
TRBV5-6	TRBJ1-2	TRBD1	CASSLGLARQGAYGYTF
TRBV2	TRBJ1-2	-	CASSGDPSAYTF
TRBV7-3	TRBJ2-2	TRBD2	CASSSGPGTSGRATGELFF
TRBV28	TRBJ1-5	-	CASSPRNGQPQHF
TRBV4-1	TRBJ2-6	TRBD1	CAGSQNRDRVPGANVLTF
TRBV12-1	TRBJ2-2	-	CASSKGLAKDTGELFF
TRBV28	TRBJ2-7	TRBD1	CASSPGQGPYEQYF
TRBV7-9	TRBJ2-2	TRBD2	CASSKGGLEYLTGELFF
TRBV5-4	TRBJ1-1	-	CASSLWGRRNTEAFF
TRBV11-2	TRBJ2-2	-	CASSSHGAGGGGELFF
TRBV18	TRBJ1-2	TRBD1	CASSPGQGSFDYGYTF
TRBV5-4	TRBJ1-2	-	CASRKAAEGHYGYTF
TRBV29-1	TRBJ2-7	-	CSVEDTGQHYEQYF
TRBV11-2	TRBJ1-1	-	CASSSTRTHAFF
TRBV18	TRBJ1-4	-	CASSPDRSTNEKLFF
TRBV6-1	TRBJ2-7	TRBD2	CASSEVRTSGSLSYEQYF
TRBV5-6	TRBJ2-5	-	CASSLDYLQETQYF
TRBV28	TRBJ2-1	TRBD2	CASNAAGGPDEQFF
TRBV7-2	TRBJ1-1	-	CASTFGWGNTEAFF
TRBV11-3	TRBJ2-3	-	CASSLGGRERDTQYF
TRBV5-1	TRBJ2-5	TRBD1	CASSPGTAEETQYF
TRBV11-2	TRBJ2-7	-	CASSWGRGGHLKSMEQYF
TRBV10-3	TRBJ2-1	TRBD2	CAISELSSGNEQFF
TRBV5-1	TRBJ2-5	-	CASSLSSVQETQYF
TRBV2	TRBJ2-7	TRBD2	CASSQRRASGSNEQYF
TRBV5-1	TRBJ2-2	-	CASSVNTGELFF
TRBV2	TRBJ1-1	TRBD1	CASSDLRQGARGTEAFF
TRBV11-3	TRBJ1-1	-	CASSLSLPPSGTLTEAFF
TRBV5-6	TRBJ2-3	-	CASSLPGRTDTQYF
TRBV9	TRBJ1-3	-	CASSVASGNTIYF
TRBV29-1	TRBJ1-1	TRBD1	CSGDQGAGTEAFF
TRBV19	TRBJ1-5	TRBD1	CASRASGTVKVSQHF
TRBV30	TRBJ2-5	-	CAWDSGQETQYF